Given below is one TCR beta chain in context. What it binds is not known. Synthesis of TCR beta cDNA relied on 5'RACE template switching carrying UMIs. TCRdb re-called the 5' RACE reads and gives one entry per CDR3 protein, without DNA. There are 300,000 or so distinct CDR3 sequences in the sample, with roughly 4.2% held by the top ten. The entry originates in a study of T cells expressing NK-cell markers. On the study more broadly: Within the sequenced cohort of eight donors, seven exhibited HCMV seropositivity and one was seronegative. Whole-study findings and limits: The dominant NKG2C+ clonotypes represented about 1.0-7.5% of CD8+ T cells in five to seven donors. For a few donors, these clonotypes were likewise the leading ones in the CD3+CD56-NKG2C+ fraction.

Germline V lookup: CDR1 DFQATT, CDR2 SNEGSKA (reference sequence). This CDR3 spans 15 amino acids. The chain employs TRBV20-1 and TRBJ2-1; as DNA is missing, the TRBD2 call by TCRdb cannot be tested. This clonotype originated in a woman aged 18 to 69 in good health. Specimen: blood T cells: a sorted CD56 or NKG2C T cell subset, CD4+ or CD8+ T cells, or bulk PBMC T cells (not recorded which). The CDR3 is CSARTSGRILNEQFF.